This record concerns one T cell receptor beta chain sequence. The antigen is not known. The record originates from a study of OX40 agonist ivuxolimab in advanced cancers. General study points: Researchers did not establish what antigens the expanded peripheral T cells target.

The CDR3 runs 13 residues. The V gene lost 1 base and the J gene lost 2 bases, with 5 bases spanning the gap. CDR1 and CDR2 (germline): SEHNR, FQNEAQ (reference sequence). Data came from immunoSEQ multiplex PCR; TCRdb stores just in-frame clones and leaves some out. The table has some 9,000 clones, about nine tenths seen once. Sequenced here: CD4+ or CD8+ T cells sorted from blood, sampled in a trial of the OX40 agonist ivuxolimab. The chain employs TRBV7-9 and TRBJ2-5; D unclear. This clonotype originated in an adult with an advanced solid tumor such as melanoma, head and neck, liver or kidney cancer. The CDR3 DNA reads as TGTGCCAGCAGCTTAGGTGAACAAGAGACCCAGTACTTC. Translation: CASSLGEQETQYF.